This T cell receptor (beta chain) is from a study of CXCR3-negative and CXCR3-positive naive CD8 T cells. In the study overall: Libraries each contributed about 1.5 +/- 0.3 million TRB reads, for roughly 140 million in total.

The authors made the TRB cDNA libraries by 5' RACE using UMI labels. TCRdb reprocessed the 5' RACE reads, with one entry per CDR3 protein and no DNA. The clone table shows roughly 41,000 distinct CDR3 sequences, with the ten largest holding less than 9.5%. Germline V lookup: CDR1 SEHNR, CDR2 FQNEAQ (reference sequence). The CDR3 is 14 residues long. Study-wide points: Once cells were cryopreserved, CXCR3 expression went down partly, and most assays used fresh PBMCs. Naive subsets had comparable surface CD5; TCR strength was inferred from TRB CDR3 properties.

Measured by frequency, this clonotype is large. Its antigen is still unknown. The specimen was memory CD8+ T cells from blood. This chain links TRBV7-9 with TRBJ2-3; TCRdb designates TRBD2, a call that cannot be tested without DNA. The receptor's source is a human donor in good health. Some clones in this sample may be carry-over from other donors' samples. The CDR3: CASRGGGYTDTQYF. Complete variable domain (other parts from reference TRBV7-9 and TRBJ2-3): DTGVSQNPRHKITKRGQNVTFRCDPISEHNRLYWYRQTLGQGPEFLTYFQNEAQLEKSRLLSDRFSAERPKGSFSTLEIQRTEQGDSAMYLCASRGGGYTDTQYFGPGTRLTVL.